A single sample gave rise to the 16 T cell receptor beta chains below, sequenced in a study of shared clonotypes between healthy human individuals. Libraries were prepared by immunoSEQ multiplex PCR; TCRdb keeps only in-frame clonotypes and omits some of them. The sample carries some 580,000 clones, 97% recorded once. Sequenced material: naive CD4+ T cells sorted from blood. Subset: CD45RA+ positively selected. The source is a woman aged 25 to 39 in good health.

V usage is TRBV2 and J usage is TRBJ2-1, with D possibly TRBD2 on 5 matching bases. V gave up 4 bases and J gave up 6 bases, with 13 bases separating them. CDR1 SNHLY and CDR2 FYNNEI come from the germline V gene. This CDR3 has 14 amino acids. The CDR3 DNA sequence: TGTGCCAGCAGTGTCCGGAGGAAGCCCAATGAGCAGTTCTTC. Amino acids: CASSVRRKPNEQFF.

The chain uses TRBV19 and TRBJ2-7, with 13 bases matching TRBD2. Germline values: CDR1 LNHDA, CDR2 SQIVND (reference sequence). J was trimmed by 3 bases and V by 3 bases; bases with no gene match: 5. This CDR3 is built from 16 residues. The CDR3 loop is CASSISGTSGNYEQYF. In DNA, the CDR3 is TGTGCCAGTAGTATCTCCGGGACTAGCGGGAACTACGAGCAGTACTTC.

This clone was seen just once. This rearrangement joins TRBV14 to TRBJ2-1; D may be TRBD1 (5 bases). The germline V gene encodes CDR1 SGHDN and CDR2 FVKESK. The CDR3 runs to 16 residues. V was cut by 0 bases and J by 2 bases, with 11 bases left in between. The CDR3 bases are TGTGCCAGCAGCCAAGAGGGGCGCCGTCCCTACAATGAGCAGTTCTTC. This translates into CASSQEGRRPYNEQFF. Variable domain in full (rest from reference TRBV14 and TRBJ2-1): EAGVTQFPSHSVIEKGQTVTLRCDPISGHDNLYWYRRVMGKEIKFLLHFVKESKQDESGMPNNRFLAERTGGTYSTLKVQPAELEDSGVYFCASSQEGRRPYNEQFFGPGTRLTVL.

This chain uses TRBV27 with TRBJ2-7; unclear D gene. The V gene's germline CDR1 is MNHEY and CDR2 SMNVEV (reference sequence). The CDR3 covers 12 residues. With 6 bases removed from V and 0 bases from J, the gap between germline ends came to 6 bases. CDR3 bases: TGTGCCAGCAGCCAGACCTCCTACGAGCAGTACTTC. Translation gives CASSQTSYEQYF.

This sequence joins TRBV5-4 and TRBJ2-3; a weak D match, TRBD2 (6 bases). Germline values: CDR1 SGHNT, CDR2 YYREEE (reference sequence). V was cut by 1 base and J by 1 base, with 10 bases left in between. The CDR3 is 15 amino acids. CDR3 region: CASSLLSGGTDTQYF. CDR3 DNA: TGTGCCAGCAGCTTGTTGTCGGGAGGCACAGATACGCAGTATTTT. The full variable domain, with the rest looked up from reference TRBV5-4 and TRBJ2-3, is ETGVTQSPTHLIKTRGQQVTLRCSSQSGHNTVSWYQQALGQGPQFIFQYYREEENGRGNFPPRFSGLQFPNYSSELNVNALELDDSALYLCASSLLSGGTDTQYFGPGTRLTVL.

This clone appeared a few times. The CDR3 loop reads CASKRGAGPPGELFF. As DNA, the CDR3 is TGTGCCAGCAAGAGAGGAGCGGGCCCACCCGGGGAGCTGTTTTTT. The rearrangement joins TRBV6-5 to TRBJ2-2, with D possibly matching TRBD2 (6 bases). Looked up from germline, CDR1 is MNHEY and CDR2 is SVGAGI. V lost 7 bases and J lost 6, with 18 bases in between. This CDR3 region has 15 residues.

CDR3 in DNA: TGTGCCAGCAGTGTACCCGAGGACACAGATACGCAGTATTTT. It is translated as CASSVPEDTDTQYF. The chain uses TRBV27 and TRBJ2-3; D is unresolved. The germline V gene encodes CDR1 MNHEY and CDR2 SMNVEV (reference sequence). The length of the CDR3 is 14 residues. Trimming removed 5 bases at V and 2 bases at J, with 11 bases between.

This clone was observed once. The rearrangement uses TRBV4-1 and TRBJ2-3; 9 positions agree with TRBD2. With V trimmed by 2 bases and J by 4 bases, 10 bases remained unmatched. Germline V lookup: CDR1 MGHRA, CDR2 YSYEKL. The CDR3 is 17 amino acids. CDR3 nucleotides: TGCGCCAGCAGCCAACCTCGTGGTGCTAGCGGGGCAGATACGCAGTATTTT. It encodes CASSQPRGASGADTQYF.

The chain employs TRBV7-9 and TRBJ2-5; D unresolved. The CDR3 has 12 amino acids. The V end was cut by 2 bases, the J end by 3 bases, with 4 bases between. The germline V gene encodes CDR1 SEHNR and CDR2 FQNEAQ (reference sequence). The CDR3 DNA reads TGTGCCAGCAGCTTAAACAAAGAGACCCAGTACTTC. This gives the protein CASSLNKETQYF.

V gene TRBV5-4 combines with J gene TRBJ2-5; D remains unclear. The V end was cut by 0 bases, the J end by 4 bases, with 10 bases between. The CDR3 spans 14 residues. Germline CDR1 SGHNT, CDR2 YYREEE (reference sequence). CDR3: CASSLGWDVETQYF. The DNA for the CDR3 is TGTGCCAGCAGCTTGGGTTGGGATGTAGAGACCCAGTACTTC.

Remarks on this clone: This CDR3 is also generated by other DNA sequences in the sample. The chain uses TRBV2 and TRBJ1-1; a weak D match, TRBD1 (6 bases). Per the germline V gene, CDR1 is SNHLY and CDR2 is FYNNEI. This CDR3 is 13 amino acids long. The germline V and J ends were trimmed by 6 bases and 0 bases, with 8 bases remaining between them. The CDR3 DNA follows: TGTGCCAGCAGCGGGGACATGAACACTGAAGCTTTCTTT. It translates to CASSGDMNTEAFF. Filled out from reference TRBV2 and TRBJ1-1, the complete variable domain reads EPEVTQTPSHQVTQMGQEVILRCVPISNHLYFYWYRQILGQKVEFLVSFYNNEISEKSEIFDDQFSVERPDGSNFTLKIRSTKLEDSAMYFCASSGDMNTEAFFGQGTRLTVV.

The chain links TRBV6-6 to TRBJ2-7; D is ambiguous. Trimming removed 2 bases at V and 2 bases at J, with 13 bases between. The CDR3 has 15 residues. CDR1 is MNHNY, CDR2 SVGAGI, per germline (reference sequence). CDR3 sequence reads: CASSYPPQGTYEQYF. The DNA of the CDR3 is TGTGCCAGCAGTTACCCGCCGCAAGGGACCTACGAGCAGTACTTC.

This chain joins TRBV5-1 and TRBJ2-1; 8 bases agree with TRBD2. CDR1 SGHRS and CDR2 YFSETQ come from the germline V gene. V trimming: 5 bases; J trimming: 2 bases; junction bases outside the gene matches: 6. CDR3 length: 15 residues. CDR3 in amino acids: CASRDGSGTYNEQFF. CDR3 in DNA: TGCGCCAGCAGGGACGGTAGCGGGACCTACAATGAGCAGTTCTTC.

V and J are TRBV2 and TRBJ2-1; D possibly matches TRBD1 or TRBD2 (5 bases each). Germline loops: CDR1 SNHLY, CDR2 FYNNEI. The CDR3 is 15 amino acids. V lost 6 bases and J lost 2, with 14 bases in between. This CDR3 reads CASRYTRDAYNEQFF. The DNA of the CDR3 is TGTGCCAGCAGATACACTAGGGACGCCTACAATGAGCAGTTCTTC.

V usage is TRBV6-5 and J usage is TRBJ2-5; 7 bases are shared with TRBD1. Germline-derived CDR1 and CDR2 are MNHEY and SVGAGI. This CDR3 contains 12 residues. The J segment lost 5 bases and the V segment lost 8 bases, leaving 5 bases of the junction unmatched. This chain's CDR3 is CASRDSRETQYF. The DNA of the CDR3 is TGTGCCAGCCGGGACAGCAGGGAGACCCAGTACTTC.

The V and J genes are TRBV28 and TRBJ2-7, with TRBD1 as a possible D gene (6 bases). Per the germline V gene, CDR1 is MDHEN and CDR2 is SYDVKM. V was pared by 4 bases and J by 2 bases, with 12 bases between. This CDR3 is 14 amino acids long. This chain's CDR3 is CASSYRQEPYEQYF. In nucleotides, the CDR3 is TGTGCCAGCAGTTATAGACAGGAACCCTACGAGCAGTACTTC.